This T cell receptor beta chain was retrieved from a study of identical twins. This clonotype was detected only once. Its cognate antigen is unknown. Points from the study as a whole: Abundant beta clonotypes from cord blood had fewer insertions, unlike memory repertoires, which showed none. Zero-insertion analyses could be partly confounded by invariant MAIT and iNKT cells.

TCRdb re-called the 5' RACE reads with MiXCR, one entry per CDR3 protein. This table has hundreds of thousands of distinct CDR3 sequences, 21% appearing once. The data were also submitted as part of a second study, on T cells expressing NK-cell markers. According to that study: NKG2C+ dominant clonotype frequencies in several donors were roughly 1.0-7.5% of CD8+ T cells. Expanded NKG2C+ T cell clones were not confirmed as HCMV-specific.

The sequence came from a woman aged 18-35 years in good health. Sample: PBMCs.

CDR3 protein: CASSLGGARVDEKLFF. In nucleotides, the CDR3 is TGTGCCAGCAGCTTGGGCGGCGCCAGGGTGGATGAAAAACTGTTTTTT. The chain has TRBV5-6 and TRBJ1-4, with a possible D match to TRBD1 (5 bases). Looked up from germline, CDR1 is SGHDT and CDR2 is YYEEEE. The CDR3 runs to 16 residues. V lost 0 bases to trimming and J lost 6 bases, with 15 bases between them.